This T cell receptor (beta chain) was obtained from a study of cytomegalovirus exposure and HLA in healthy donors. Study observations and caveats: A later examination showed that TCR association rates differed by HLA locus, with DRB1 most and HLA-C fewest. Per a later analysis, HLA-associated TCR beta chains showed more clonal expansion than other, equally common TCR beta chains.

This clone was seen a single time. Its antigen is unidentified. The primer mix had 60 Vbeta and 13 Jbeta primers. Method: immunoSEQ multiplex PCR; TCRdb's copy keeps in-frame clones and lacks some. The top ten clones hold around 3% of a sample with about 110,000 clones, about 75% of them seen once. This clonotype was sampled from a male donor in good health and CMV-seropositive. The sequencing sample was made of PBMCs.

The CDR3 loop is CASSIRVPTDTQYF. The CDR3 DNA reads TGTGCCAGTAGTATCCGGGTACCGACAGATACGCAGTATTTT. The chain carries TRBV19 and TRBJ2-3; no clear D gene. The germline gives CDR1 LNHDA, CDR2 SQIVND (reference sequence). The CDR3 length is 14 residues. The V gene lost 3 bases and the J gene lost 3 bases, with 10 bases spanning the gap.